This paragraph covers one T cell receptor beta chain sequence. The junction and the germline gene differ at one end; a read error may be behind it. These data belong to a study of tumor-infiltrating lymphocytes in primary liver carcinoma. Production of TCR beta cDNA used 500 ng total RNA together with a constant-region primer. For TCR beta, libraries were produced by three nested multiplex PCR rounds using slightly modified ARM-PCR. With TRBV1-TRBV30 forward primers and a C-beta reverse primer, the first two PCR rounds were run for about 10 cycles each. TCRdb re-called the multiplex PCR reads through MiXCR, storing one row per CDR3 protein. Here the sample spans approximately 110,000 distinct CDR3 sequences, under 65% being singletons. Total RNA and DNA came together from about 21-30 mg of bulk tissue without cell sorting. The length of the CDR3 is 17 residues. The germline CDR1 and CDR2 sequences are SGHNT and YENEEA.

The sequence came from an older woman with primary liver carcinoma and hepatitis B virus infection. Sample: liver tumor tissue from sampling region 3. As to subset: tumor region T3, left-lateral pole. This rearrangement joins TRBV11-3 to TRBJ2-1, with a weak D call TRBD2 (5 bases). The CDR3 DNA follows: TGTGCCAGCAGCTTAGGGTTAGGCGGACTTTCCTACTATGAGCAGTTCTTC. Translation: CASSLGLGGLSYYEQFF. Together with reference TRBV11-3 and TRBJ2-1, the CDR3 gives the full variable domain: EAGVVQSPRYKIIEKKQPVAFWCNPISGHNTLYWYLQNLGQGPELLIRYENEEAVDDSQLPKDRFSAERLKGVDSTLKIQPAELGDSAVYLCASSLGLGGLSYYEQFFGPGTRLTVL.